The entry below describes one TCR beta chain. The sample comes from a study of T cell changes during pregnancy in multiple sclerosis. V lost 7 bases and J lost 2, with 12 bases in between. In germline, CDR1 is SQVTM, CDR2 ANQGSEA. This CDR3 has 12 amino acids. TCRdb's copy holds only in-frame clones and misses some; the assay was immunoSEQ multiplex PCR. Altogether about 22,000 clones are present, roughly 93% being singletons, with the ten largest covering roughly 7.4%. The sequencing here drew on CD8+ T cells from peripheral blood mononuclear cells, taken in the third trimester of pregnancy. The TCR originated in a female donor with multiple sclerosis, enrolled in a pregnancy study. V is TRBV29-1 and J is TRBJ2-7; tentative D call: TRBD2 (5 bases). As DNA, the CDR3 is TGCAGCGCGGAAGGGAGCACCTACGAGCAGTACTTC. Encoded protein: CSAEGSTYEQYF.